A single sample is the source of the 5 T cell receptor beta chains below, sequenced in a study of T cell repertoires and Cas9 in healthy adults. The data were produced by immunoSEQ multiplex PCR, yet TCRdb's version contains in-frame clones alone and is incomplete. Counted here are about 15,000 clones, around 90% occurring once; the ten biggest clones make up roughly 2%. The sequenced sample was Tregs (CD4+, CD25+, CD127-, CD137-, CD154-) from PBMCs; culture status not recorded. Source of these receptors: a human donor in good health.

The chain combines TRBV7-2 with TRBJ2-4; no definite D call. CDR3 length: 15 residues. The V gene lost 5 bases and the J gene lost 7 bases, with 18 bases spanning the gap. CDR1 is SGHTA and CDR2 is FQGNSA in the germline V gene. The CDR3 loop is CASSPPGSRANIQYF. CDR3 coding DNA: TGTGCCAGCAGCCCCCCGGGTAGTAGGGCGAACATTCAGTACTTC. The full variable domain, with the rest looked up from reference TRBV7-2 and TRBJ2-4, is GAGVSQSPSNKVTEKGKDVELRCDPISGHTALYWYRQSLGQGLEFLIYFQGNSAPDKSGLPSDRFSAERTGGSVSTLTIQRTQQEDSAVYLCASSPPGSRANIQYFGAGTRLSVL.

This chain uses TRBV27 with TRBJ2-3; TRBD1 matches at 9 bases. CDR3 length: 16 amino acids. The junction had 7 bases not matched to a gene; V was cut back by 4 bases and J by 2 bases. Per the germline V gene, CDR1 is MNHEY and CDR2 is SMNVEV (reference sequence). This CDR3 reads CASSSRYRGPTDTQYF. The CDR3 DNA is TGTGCCAGCAGTTCGCGATACAGGGGGCCCACAGATACGCAGTATTTT.

V usage is TRBV5-1 and J usage is TRBJ2-3, with TRBD2 matching over 12 bases. Per the germline V gene, CDR1 is SGHRS and CDR2 is YFSETQ. With V trimmed by 2 bases and J by 2 bases, 18 bases remained unmatched. The CDR3 is 21 residues long. The CDR3 protein is CASSFPSRPSGGALTTDTQYF. The CDR3 DNA sequence: TGCGCCAGCAGCTTCCCCAGCCGTCCTAGCGGGGGGGCGCTCACCACAGATACGCAGTATTTT.

The rearrangement links TRBV27 to TRBJ2-5; 9 nucleotides align to TRBD1. The DNA matches TRBJ2-7 better at its end, which makes the J call doubtful. The CDR3 has 13 amino acids. CDR1 MNHEY and CDR2 SMNVEV come from the germline V gene (reference sequence). The CDR3 coding sequence is TGTGCCAGCAGACCGACAGGGGGCTACGAGCAGTACTTC. Protein: CASRPTGGYEQYF.

The chain employs TRBV11-2 and TRBJ2-5; D gene ambiguous. The CDR3 loop spans 13 amino acids. Germline-derived CDR1 and CDR2 are SGHAT and FQNNGV. V shed 1 base and J shed 1 base, with 4 bases lying between them. The CDR3 nucleotides are TGTGCCAGCAGCTTAGGTAGCCAAGAGACCCAGTACTTC. The encoded protein is CASSLGSQETQYF.